This TCR beta chain was identified in a study of shared clonotypes between healthy human individuals (dated by TCRdb to the early 2020s). Some background on the complete study: Three men and a couple of women, aged 18 to 49 years, made up the cohort. To estimate repertoire size and how much clonotypes are shared between individuals, the study performed deep sequencing of blood TCR repertoires from roughly five healthy adults. Leukapheresis yielded between about 0.9 and 9.5 billion PBMCs per donor. To increase sequencing depth and limit assay-specific biases, TCR repertoire library preparation and sequencing were carried out by different laboratories using diverse techniques. For each donor, CD4 naive and CD4 memory were each given three plates, CD8 naive was given two plates, and CD8 memory was given one plate. The full study reports these points: Naive subsets generally had larger estimated clonotype richness than memory subsets did. The small number of donors limited the genetic and exposure-history diversity represented. Pairwise subsampling indicated that sequencing depth was expected to affect the degree of clonotype sharing among donors. About 5% of naive CD4, 3.5% of naive CD8, about 2.4% of memory CD4, and 0.35% to 0.4% of memory CD8 clonotypes were shared across a few donors. Sampling was restricted to blood, and TCR repertoires in tissue are likely to differ from TCR repertoires in blood. Compared with non-shared clonotypes, clonotypes shared by all four sorted-subset donors had higher generation probabilities. Incomplete sequencing was indicated by rarefaction of sorted-subset datasets, despite the large sequencing depth.

TCR CDR3 regions were amplified from genomic DNA by multiplex PCR using the deep immunoSEQ assay. Extracted genomic DNA from each cell subset was spread evenly across all wells of several immunoSEQ 96-well plates, with each plate serving as a replicate. For sorted subsets, each replicate PCR was loaded with roughly 0.2 ug genomic DNA, equivalent to about 33,000 T cell genomes. The purified libraries were quantified using a Qubit 3.0 fluorometer, sized with a Bioanalyzer 2100, and then quantified again using the KAPA Library Quantification kit. A separate single-read 150-cycle Illumina NextSeq 550 flow cell was used to sequence each immunoSEQ 96-well plate. The study's own analysis went as follows. Because the immunoSEQ output included only junctional sequences and no quality scores, the filtering could not be the same as the filtering used for full-length reads. Sequences were annotated with PyIR, a Python wrapper for IgBLAST v1.9, using IMGT germline references to assign V/J genes and CDR3. Reads with weak V/J assignments (E-value above 1e-6), missing CDR3, stop codons, out-of-frame junctions, or ambiguous translated residues were removed. A V3J clonotype was defined by an identical inferred V gene, J gene, and CDR3 amino acid sequence. Percentage overlap between repertoires was computed as shared unique clonotypes divided by the size of the smaller repertoire. RTK rarefaction, the Chao1 estimator, and Recon v2.1 estimates of unobserved clonotypes were used to assess repertoire richness. Generation probabilities for all TCRbeta clonotypes obtained by the gDNA method from a few donors were computed using OLGA. Drawn from immuneACCESS, this table holds only the in-frame rearrangements with V and J called that TCRdb kept. Clones are partly lost; checked studies trace under half to an unresolved V gene and leave the rest unexplained. The V and J calls and clone size come from that table; D and trimming were worked out from the DNA. A total of a few million clones appear in this sample, 80% to 95% of them only once. Jointly, the top ten make up around 0.4% of the sample.

The donors were healthy, HIV-negative adults with no recently reported acute infections or vaccinations. All donors were Caucasian adults living in Nashville, Tennessee, USA. CD4+ T cells were enriched by magnetic negative selection, after which naive cells were positively selected on CD45RA and the negative fraction was taken as the memory subset. Blood was collected by leukapheresis, and PBMCs were isolated by Ficoll-Histopaque density gradient centrifugation and then cryopreserved in liquid nitrogen vapor phase. Analytical flow cytometry was used to check the purity and quantity of each magnetically sorted T cell population. Each sorted fraction had its genomic DNA isolated and then quantified by UV absorbance on a Nanodrop 2000c. Worth noting for this clone: Its antigen remains unidentified. Base qualities are missing; no much larger clone stands one base away.

The sequence derives from a man in his late teens or twenties in good health. Some clones in this sample may be carry-over from other donors' samples. The sequencing input was naive CD4+ T cells from PBMCs. The meaning of the sample's cell subset or site label: CD45RA+ positively selected.

At the DNA level, the sequence is TGTGCCAGCAGTGAAGGGATGAGGCAGGGACTGGAGACCCAGTACTTC. Its coded protein is CASSEGMRQGLETQYF. Recombination connected TRBV6-1 to TRBJ2-5; TRBD2 is perhaps the D gene, given 6 matching bases. Including cysteine and phenylalanine, the CDR3 has 16 amino acids. The only DNA kept is the CDR3, 48 bases in frame from the first base. V is clipped by 1 base and J by 5 bases, and the sequence between their germline boundaries is 17 bases long. For CDR1 and CDR2, the germline V gene lists MNHNS and SASEGT.